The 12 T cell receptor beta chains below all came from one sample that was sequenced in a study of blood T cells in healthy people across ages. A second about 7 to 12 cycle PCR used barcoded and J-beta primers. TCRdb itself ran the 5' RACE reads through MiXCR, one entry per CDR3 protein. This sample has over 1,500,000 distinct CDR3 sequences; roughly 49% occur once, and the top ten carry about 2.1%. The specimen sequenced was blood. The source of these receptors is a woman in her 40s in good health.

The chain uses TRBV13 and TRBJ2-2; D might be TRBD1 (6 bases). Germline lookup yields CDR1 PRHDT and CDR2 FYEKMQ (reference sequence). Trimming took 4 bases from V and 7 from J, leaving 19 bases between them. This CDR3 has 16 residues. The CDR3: CASSSSPSGDNGELFF. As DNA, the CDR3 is TGTGCCAGCAGCTCTTCCCCTTCAGGGGATAACGGGGAGCTGTTTTTT.

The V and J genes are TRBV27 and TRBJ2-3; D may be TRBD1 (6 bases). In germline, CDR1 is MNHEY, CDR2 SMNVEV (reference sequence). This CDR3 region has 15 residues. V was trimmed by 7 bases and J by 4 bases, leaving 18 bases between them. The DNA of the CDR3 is TGTGCCAGCACCACGGCAGGGGATAGAGCAGATACGCAGTATTTT. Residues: CASTTAGDRADTQYF.

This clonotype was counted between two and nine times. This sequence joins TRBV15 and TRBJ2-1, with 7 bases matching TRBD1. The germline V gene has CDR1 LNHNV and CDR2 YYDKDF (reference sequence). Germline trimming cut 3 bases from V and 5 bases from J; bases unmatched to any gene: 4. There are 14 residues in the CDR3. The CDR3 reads CATSSRDRNNEQFF. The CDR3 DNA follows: TGTGCCACCAGCAGTAGGGACAGAAACAATGAGCAGTTCTTC.

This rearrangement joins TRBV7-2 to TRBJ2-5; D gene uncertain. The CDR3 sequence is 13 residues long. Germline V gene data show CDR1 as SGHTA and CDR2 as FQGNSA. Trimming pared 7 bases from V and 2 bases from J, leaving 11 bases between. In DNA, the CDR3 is TGTGCCAGCAATCGAGCGTCTCAAGAGACCCAGTACTTC. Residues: CASNRASQETQYF.

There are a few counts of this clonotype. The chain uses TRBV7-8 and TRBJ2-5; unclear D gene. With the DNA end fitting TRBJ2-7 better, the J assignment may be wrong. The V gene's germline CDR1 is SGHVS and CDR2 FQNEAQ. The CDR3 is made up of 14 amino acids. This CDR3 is CASSLAVLTYEQYF. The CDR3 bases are TGTGCCAGCAGCTTAGCCGTGCTCACCTACGAGCAGTACTTC.

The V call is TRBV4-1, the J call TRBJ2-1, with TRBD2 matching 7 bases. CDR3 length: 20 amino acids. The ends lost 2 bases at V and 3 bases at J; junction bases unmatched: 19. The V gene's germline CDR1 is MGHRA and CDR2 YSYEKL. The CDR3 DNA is TGCGCCAGCAGCCAAACGCCTTCAGCCTCCCAGCTAGCGGTCTACAATGAGCAGTTCTTC. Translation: CASSQTPSASQLAVYNEQFF.

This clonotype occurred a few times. The CDR3, as DNA: TGCGCCAGCAGCAATACGGGACAGGGCTACGAGCAGTACTTC. Encoded protein: CASSNTGQGYEQYF. J is TRBJ2-7 and V is TRBV5-1, with 9 bases lining up with TRBD1. Germline lookup yields CDR1 SGHRS and CDR2 YFSETQ. This CDR3 is built from 14 residues. The V and J ends lost 4 bases and 3 bases, in that order; junction bases with no gene match: 5. Drawing the rest from reference TRBV5-1 and TRBJ2-7, the complete variable domain is KAGVTQTPRYLIKTRGQQVTLSCSPISGHRSVSWYQQTPGQGLQFLFEYFSETQRNKGNFPGRFSGRQFSNSRSEMNVSTLELGDSALYLCASSNTGQGYEQYFGPGTRLTVT.

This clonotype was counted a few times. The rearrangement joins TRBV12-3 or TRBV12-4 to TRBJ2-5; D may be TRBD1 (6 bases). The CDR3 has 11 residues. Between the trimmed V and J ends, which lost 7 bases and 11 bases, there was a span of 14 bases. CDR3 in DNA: TGTGCCAGCACCTTAAAGGGGGAGCAGTACTTC. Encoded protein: CASTLKGEQYF.

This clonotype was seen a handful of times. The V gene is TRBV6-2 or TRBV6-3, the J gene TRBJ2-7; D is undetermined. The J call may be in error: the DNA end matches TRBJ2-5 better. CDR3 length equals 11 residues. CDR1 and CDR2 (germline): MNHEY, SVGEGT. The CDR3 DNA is TGTGCCAGCAGTTCGTGGCAGACCCAGTACTTC. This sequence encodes CASSSWQTQYF.

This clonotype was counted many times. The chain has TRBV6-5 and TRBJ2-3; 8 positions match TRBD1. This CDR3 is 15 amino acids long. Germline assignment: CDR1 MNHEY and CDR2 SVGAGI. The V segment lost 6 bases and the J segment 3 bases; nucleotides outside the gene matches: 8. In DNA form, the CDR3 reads TGTGCCAGCAGGGCGCAGGGGGCTAGGACAGATACGCAGTATTTT. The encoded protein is CASRAQGARTDTQYF.

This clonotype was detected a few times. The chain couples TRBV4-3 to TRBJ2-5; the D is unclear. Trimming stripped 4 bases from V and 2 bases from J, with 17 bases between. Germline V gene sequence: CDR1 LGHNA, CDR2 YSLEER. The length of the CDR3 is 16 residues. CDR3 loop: CASSLTTQTAQETQYF. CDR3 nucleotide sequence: TGCGCCAGCAGCCTCACCACCCAGACGGCACAAGAGACCCAGTACTTC.

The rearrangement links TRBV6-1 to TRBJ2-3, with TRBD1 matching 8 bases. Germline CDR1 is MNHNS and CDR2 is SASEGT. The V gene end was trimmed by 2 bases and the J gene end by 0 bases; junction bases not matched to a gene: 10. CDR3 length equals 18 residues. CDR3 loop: CASSEQGARVSSTDTQYF. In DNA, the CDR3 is TGTGCCAGCAGTGAACAGGGGGCGAGGGTCTCTAGCACAGATACGCAGTATTTT.